This passage covers 24 T cell receptor beta chains from one sample sequenced in a study of beta chain features in type 1 diabetes. Overall study results and limits: Moderately but significantly shorter TCRB CDR3s were found in Type 1 diabetes patients in all four CD4+ subsets.

These receptors have no identified antigens. As every portion of the isolated RNA was reverse transcribed, the sequencing read expressed TCRB transcripts. Clones were sequenced by immunoSEQ multiplex PCR, and TCRdb holds only the in-frame ones, with some missing. The sample records 500,000 to 650,000 clones, about an eighth being singletons. Sequenced input: naive CD4+ T cells from blood. The source of these receptors is a man aged 25 to 40 with type 1 diabetes.

This clone has only a few counts. The genes are TRBV11-2 and TRBJ2-2; D call uncertain. V was trimmed by 0 bases and J by 2 bases, leaving 10 bases between them. The CDR3 loop spans 16 amino acids. From germline, CDR1 is SGHAT and CDR2 FQNNGV. CDR3 sequence reads: CASSLDQQINTGELFF. CDR3 in DNA: TGTGCCAGCAGCTTAGATCAACAGATTAACACCGGGGAGCTGTTTTTT.

This clone was observed a few times. The V gene is TRBV28, the J gene TRBJ2-2; 9 bases agree with TRBD1. The junction had 5 bases not matched to a gene; V was cut back by 6 bases and J by 3 bases. The CDR3 is 15 residues long. Germline values: CDR1 MDHEN, CDR2 SYDVKM. The CDR3 coding sequence is TGTGCCAGCAGGCGACAGGGGGGCGACACCGGGGAGCTGTTTTTT. It codes for CASRRQGGDTGELFF. The full variable domain, completed using reference TRBV28 and TRBJ2-2, is DVKVTQSSRYLVKRTGEKVFLECVQDMDHENMFWYRQDPGLGLRLIYFSYDVKMKEKGDIPEGYSVSREKKERFSLILESASTNQTSMYLCASRRQGGDTGELFFGEGSRLTVL.

The table lists this clone with a few counts. The sample holds other DNA sequences that translate to the same CDR3. The V gene is TRBV30, the J gene TRBJ2-1, with D possibly matching TRBD1 (6 bases). The CDR3 extends over 15 amino acids. Germline CDR1 and CDR2: GTSNPN and SVGIG (reference sequence). Between the trimmed V and J ends, which lost 0 bases and 0 bases, there was a span of 9 bases. The CDR3 DNA reads TGTGCCTGGAGTGTAGGGACATCCTCCTACAATGAGCAGTTCTTC. Residues: CAWSVGTSSYNEQFF.

This clone was seen more than once but under ten times. This chain connects TRBV28 to TRBJ2-1; D is unclear. Trimming pared 7 bases from V and 8 bases from J, leaving 18 bases between. CDR1 is MDHEN, CDR2 SYDVKM, per germline. There are 14 residues in the CDR3. This CDR3 reads CASTRALTIDEQFF. The CDR3 region has the DNA TGTGCCAGCACCCGAGCTCTTACCATCGATGAGCAGTTCTTC.

The V gene is TRBV4-1, the J gene TRBJ2-1, with D maybe TRBD1 (6 bases). Deletions cut 3 bases from V and 6 bases from J, with 9 bases between. Looked up from germline, CDR1 is MGHRA and CDR2 is YSYEKL. The CDR3 is 13 amino acids. For the CDR3, the DNA is TGCGCCAGCAGCCAGATCAGGGGCAATGAGCAGTTCTTC. Protein product: CASSQIRGNEQFF.

This clone has a handful of counts. The rearrangement joins TRBV7-9 to TRBJ1-2; D uncertain. V lost 3 bases and J 6 bases, leaving 20 bases between the germline ends. Germline V gene data show CDR1 as SEHNR and CDR2 as FQNEAQ (reference sequence). There are 16 residues in the CDR3. This CDR3 reads CASSFLVLSPEHGYTF. The CDR3 DNA is TGTGCCAGCAGCTTCCTGGTCCTTTCCCCGGAGCATGGCTACACCTTC.

The table lists this clone with a few counts. The rearrangement uses TRBV10-2 and TRBJ2-3; 9 positions agree with TRBD2. The germline gives CDR1 WSHSY, CDR2 SAAADI. J gave up 1 base and V 10 bases, and 9 bases lay outside the gene matches. The CDR3 is 15 amino acids. The CDR3 DNA reads TGCGCCATTAGCGGGGGTTCGGTAGGCACAGATACGCAGTATTTT. Translation gives CAISGGSVGTDTQYF.

The V and J genes are TRBV9 and TRBJ2-5; D is possibly TRBD2 (5 bases). Trimming took 7 bases from V and 5 from J, leaving 15 bases between them. There are 13 residues in the CDR3. The germline CDR1 and CDR2 sequences are SGDLS and YYNGEE. This chain's CDR3 is CASGRSGGETQYF. The CDR3 DNA sequence: TGTGCCAGCGGCCGGAGTGGCGGGGAGACCCAGTACTTC. Using reference TRBV9 and TRBJ2-5 for the parts outside the CDR3, the full variable domain is DSGVTQTPKHLITATGQRVTLRCSPRSGDLSVYWYQQSLDQGLQFLIQYYNGEERAKGNILERFSAQQFPDLHSELNLSSLELGDSALYFCASGRSGGETQYFGPGTRLLVL.

This clone was seen a few times. Relative to the germline gene, one junction end is altered; a read error may explain this. The chain joins TRBV29-1 to TRBJ1-2, with a possible D match to TRBD1 (6 bases). Germline V lookup: CDR1 SQVTM, CDR2 ANQGSEA. CDR3 length: 12 residues. The CDR3 sequence is CSGEARMQGIGF. CDR3 nucleotides: TGCAGCGGTGAAGCCCGCATGCAGGGGATTGGCTTC.

V and J are TRBV7-8 and TRBJ2-2; D gene unclear. Germline-derived CDR1 and CDR2 are SGHVS and FQNEAQ. There are 14 residues in the CDR3. Trimming took 10 bases from V and 0 from J, leaving 12 bases between them. Here the CDR3 reads CAIRRAANTGELFF. The CDR3 nucleotides are TGTGCCATACGGCGCGCAGCGAACACCGGGGAGCTGTTTTTT.

This clone was picked up a small number of times. This rearrangement joins TRBV19 to TRBJ1-5, with 8 bases aligning to TRBD1. Unmatched junction bases numbered 6, after V lost 6 bases and J lost 2 bases. The CDR3 consists of 15 residues. Germline values: CDR1 LNHDA, CDR2 SQIVND (reference sequence). The CDR3 is CASSIQGDGNQPQHF. The CDR3 DNA is TGTGCCAGTAGCATACAGGGGGATGGCAATCAGCCCCAGCATTTT.

The CDR3 nucleotides read TGTGCCAGCAGCACCGGGACTAGGAAGCAGTTCTTC. This codes for CASSTGTRKQFF. The chain has TRBV14 and TRBJ2-1, with 8 nucleotides matching TRBD2. With V trimmed by 5 bases and J by 11 bases, 5 bases remained unmatched. The CDR3 is 12 amino acids. Germline values: CDR1 SGHDN, CDR2 FVKESK.

This clone came up a few times. The chain couples TRBV11-2 to TRBJ2-4, with a possible D match to TRBD2 (7 bases). The CDR3 runs 17 residues. The V end lost 3 bases, the J end lost 7 bases, and 22 bases lay between the germline ends. CDR1 SGHAT and CDR2 FQNNGV come from the germline V gene. The CDR3 here is CASSLRGGSLDGNIQYF. The CDR3 DNA reads as TGTGCCAGCAGCTTGAGGGGGGGTTCCCTTGACGGGAACATTCAGTACTTC.

In its sample, this clone was seen a few times. The rearrangement joins TRBV7-2 to TRBJ2-1, with 8 bases fitting TRBD1. Germline V gene lookup returns CDR1 SGHTA and CDR2 FQGNSA. The CDR3 runs to 16 residues. With V trimmed by 2 bases and J by 5 bases, 8 bases remained unmatched. This CDR3 is CASSLLGQGFNNEQFF. For the CDR3, the DNA is TGTGCCAGCAGCTTATTAGGACAGGGCTTTAACAATGAGCAGTTCTTC.

This clone has a handful of counts. The CDR3 loop reads CASSLEVLQETQYF. The CDR3 DNA is TGCGCCAGCAGCTTGGAGGTCCTACAAGAGACCCAGTACTTC. The chain joins TRBV5-1 to TRBJ2-5; D is unclear. This CDR3 has 14 amino acids. Germline loops: CDR1 SGHRS, CDR2 YFSETQ. V lost 0 bases, J lost 2 bases, and 8 bases lay in between.

This chain uses TRBV5-4 with TRBJ2-5, with 8 bases identical to TRBD1. V lost 0 bases and J lost 9; bases outside the gene matches: 13. The germline gives CDR1 SGHNT, CDR2 YYREEE (reference sequence). This CDR3 is 16 amino acids long. The CDR3 loop is CASSLAQAGGLVAQYF. CDR3 DNA sequence: TGTGCCAGCAGCTTGGCCCAGGCAGGGGGCCTAGTGGCCCAGTACTTC.

The chain carries TRBV18 and TRBJ2-5; possibly TRBD1 for D (6 bases). This CDR3 has 14 amino acids. The germline gives CDR1 KGHSH, CDR2 LQKENI. V was shortened by 3 bases and J by 7 bases, with 15 bases between the two germline ends. CDR3 sequence (DNA): TGTGCCAGCTCACCCGGACGGGACACTGGGACCCAGTACTTC. Amino acids: CASSPGRDTGTQYF.

The chain combines TRBV5-4 with TRBJ2-7; D is perhaps TRBD1 or TRBD2 (5 bases each). In germline, CDR1 is SGHNT, CDR2 YYREEE (reference sequence). This CDR3 has 16 residues. V was trimmed by 4 bases and J by 0 bases, leaving 17 bases between them. The DNA of the CDR3 is TGTGCCAGCAGCCCCCAGGGAGTGGGGTCCTCCTACGAGCAGTACTTC. Residues: CASSPQGVGSSYEQYF.

This clone was recorded a few times. The chain combines TRBV27 with TRBJ1-4; TRBD1 matches at 10 bases. V gave up 6 bases and J gave up 5 bases; unmatched junction bases: 3. CDR1 MNHEY and CDR2 SMNVEV come from the germline V gene (reference sequence). The CDR3 is 14 amino acids. CDR3 DNA sequence: TGTGCCAGCAGGGGGACAGGGGTGAATGAAAAACTGTTTTTT. This sequence encodes CASRGTGVNEKLFF.

This chain connects TRBV10-3 to TRBJ2-7; TRBD1 matches 8 bases. Germline V gene lookup returns CDR1 ENHRY and CDR2 SYGVKD. V lost 6 bases and J lost 9; bases outside the gene matches: 4. This CDR3 region has 11 residues. The CDR3 region has the DNA TGTGCCATCAGAGGACAGGGAGGGCAGTACTTC. Its translation: CAIRGQGGQYF.

The table lists this clone with a few counts. The chain employs TRBV7-9 and TRBJ2-1, with D hard to call. Trimming stripped 4 bases from V and 3 bases from J, with 13 bases between. The CDR3 runs 15 residues. The V gene's germline CDR1 is SEHNR and CDR2 FQNEAQ (reference sequence). The CDR3 coding sequence is TGTGCCAGCAGCTCCCAGTTAAGGGACTACAATGAGCAGTTCTTC. It specifies CASSSQLRDYNEQFF.

This clone has a handful of counts. J is TRBJ1-6 and V is TRBV5-4; 7 nucleotides match TRBD1. The V gene end was trimmed by 4 bases and the J gene end by 7 bases; junction bases not matched to a gene: 5. Per the germline V gene, CDR1 is SGHNT and CDR2 is YYREEE (reference sequence). The CDR3 is made up of 14 amino acids. CDR3 sequence: CASSHTGDNSPLHF. Written as DNA, the CDR3 is TGTGCCAGCAGCCATACAGGGGACAATTCACCCCTCCACTTT.

The V and J genes are TRBV7-9 and TRBJ2-6, with TRBD1 as a possible D gene (5 bases). The germline V and J ends were trimmed by 2 bases and 2 bases, with 10 bases remaining between them. Germline loops: CDR1 SEHNR, CDR2 FQNEAQ (reference sequence). The CDR3 sequence is 16 residues long. The CDR3 loop reads CASSLSWGAGANVLTF. CDR3 coding DNA: TGTGCCAGCAGCTTAAGCTGGGGCGCTGGGGCCAACGTCCTGACTTTC.

As regards this clone: The same CDR3 arises from other DNA sequences in this sample as well. V usage is TRBV18 and J usage is TRBJ2-7; D tentatively reads TRBD1 or TRBD2 (5 bases each). Germline V CDR1 and CDR2: KGHSH, LQKENI. Trimming took off 1 base at V and 2 bases at J, with 9 bases between the two ends. This CDR3 contains 14 residues. This chain's CDR3 is CASSPLGETYEQYF. The CDR3 nucleotides read TGTGCCAGCTCACCACTAGGGGAGACCTACGAGCAGTACTTC.